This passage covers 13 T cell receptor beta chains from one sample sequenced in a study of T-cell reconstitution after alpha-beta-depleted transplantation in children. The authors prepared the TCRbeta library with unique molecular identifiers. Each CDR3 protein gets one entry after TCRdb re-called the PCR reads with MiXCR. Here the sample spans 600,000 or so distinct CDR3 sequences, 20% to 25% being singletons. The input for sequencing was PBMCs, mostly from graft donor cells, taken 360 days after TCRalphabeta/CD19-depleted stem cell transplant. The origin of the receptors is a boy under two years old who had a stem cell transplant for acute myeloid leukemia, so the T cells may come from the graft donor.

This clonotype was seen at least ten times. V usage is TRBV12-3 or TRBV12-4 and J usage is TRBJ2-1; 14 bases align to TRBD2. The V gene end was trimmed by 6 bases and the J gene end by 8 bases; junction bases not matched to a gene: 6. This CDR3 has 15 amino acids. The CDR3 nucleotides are TGTGCCAGCAGGAGTGGGACTAGCGGGGGTCATGAGCAGTTCTTC. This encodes CASRSGTSGGHEQFF.

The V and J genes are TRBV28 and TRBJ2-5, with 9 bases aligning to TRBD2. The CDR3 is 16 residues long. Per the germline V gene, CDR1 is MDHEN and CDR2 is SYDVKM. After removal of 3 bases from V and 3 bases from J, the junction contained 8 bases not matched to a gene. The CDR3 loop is CASSFMSGGMEETQYF. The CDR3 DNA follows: TGTGCCAGCAGTTTTATGAGCGGGGGGATGGAAGAGACCCAGTACTTC.

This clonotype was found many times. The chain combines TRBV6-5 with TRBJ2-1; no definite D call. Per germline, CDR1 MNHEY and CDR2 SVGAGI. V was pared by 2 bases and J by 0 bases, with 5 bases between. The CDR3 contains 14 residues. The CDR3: CASSYGSSYNEQFF. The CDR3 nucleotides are TGTGCCAGCAGTTACGGTAGCTCCTACAATGAGCAGTTCTTC.

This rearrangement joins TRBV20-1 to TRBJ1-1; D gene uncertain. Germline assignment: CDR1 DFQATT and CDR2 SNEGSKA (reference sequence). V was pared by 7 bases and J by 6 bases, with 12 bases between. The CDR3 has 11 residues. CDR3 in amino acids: CSVTDSAEAFF. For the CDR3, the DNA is TGCAGTGTTACCGATTCAGCTGAAGCTTTCTTT.

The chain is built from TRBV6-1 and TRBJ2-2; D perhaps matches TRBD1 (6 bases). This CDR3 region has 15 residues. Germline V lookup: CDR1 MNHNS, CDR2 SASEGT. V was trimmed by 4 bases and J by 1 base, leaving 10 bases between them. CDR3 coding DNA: TGTGCCAGCAGTGGCACGACAGGGAACACCGGGGAGCTGTTTTTT. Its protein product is CASSGTTGNTGELFF.

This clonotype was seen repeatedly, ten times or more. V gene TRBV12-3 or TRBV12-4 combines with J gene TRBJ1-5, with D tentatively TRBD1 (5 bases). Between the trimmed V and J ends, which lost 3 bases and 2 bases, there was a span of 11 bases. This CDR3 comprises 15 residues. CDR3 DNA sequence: TGTGCCAGCAGTTTTGGGGGGTATCGCAATCAGCCCCAGCATTTT. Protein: CASSFGGYRNQPQHF.

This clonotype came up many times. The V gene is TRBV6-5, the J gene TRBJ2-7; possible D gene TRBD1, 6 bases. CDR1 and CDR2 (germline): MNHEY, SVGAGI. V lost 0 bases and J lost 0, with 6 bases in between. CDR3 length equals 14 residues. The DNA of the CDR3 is TGTGCCAGCAGTTACTCCAGGGGCTCCTACGAGCAGTACGTC. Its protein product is CASSYSRGSYEQYV.

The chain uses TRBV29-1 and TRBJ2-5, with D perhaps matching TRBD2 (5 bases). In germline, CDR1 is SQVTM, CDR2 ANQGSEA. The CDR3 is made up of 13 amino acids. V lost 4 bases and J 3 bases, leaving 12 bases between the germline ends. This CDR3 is CSVGLRREETQYF. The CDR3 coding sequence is TGCAGCGTTGGATTGAGGCGGGAAGAGACCCAGTACTTC.

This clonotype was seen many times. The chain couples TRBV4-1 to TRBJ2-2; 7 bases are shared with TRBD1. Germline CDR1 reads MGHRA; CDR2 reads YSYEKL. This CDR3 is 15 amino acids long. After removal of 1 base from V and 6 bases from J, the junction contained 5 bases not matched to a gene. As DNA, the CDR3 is TGCGCCAGCAGCCAAGTGGACAGGAGATCCGGGGAGCTGTTTTTT. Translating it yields CASSQVDRRSGELFF.

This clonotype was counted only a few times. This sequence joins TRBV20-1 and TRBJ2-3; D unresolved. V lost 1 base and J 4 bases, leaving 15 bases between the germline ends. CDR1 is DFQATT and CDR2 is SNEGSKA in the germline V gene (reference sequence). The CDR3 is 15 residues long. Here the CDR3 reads CSARGLGLSADTQYF. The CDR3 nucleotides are TGCAGTGCTAGAGGATTGGGTTTATCGGCAGATACGCAGTATTTT.

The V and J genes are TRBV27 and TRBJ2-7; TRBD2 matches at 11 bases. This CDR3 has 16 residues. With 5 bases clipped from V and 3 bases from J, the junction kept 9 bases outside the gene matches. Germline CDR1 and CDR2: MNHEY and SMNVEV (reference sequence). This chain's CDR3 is CASSPLAGVLYYEQYF. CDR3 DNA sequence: TGTGCCAGCAGTCCACTAGCGGGGGTTCTATACTACGAGCAGTACTTC.

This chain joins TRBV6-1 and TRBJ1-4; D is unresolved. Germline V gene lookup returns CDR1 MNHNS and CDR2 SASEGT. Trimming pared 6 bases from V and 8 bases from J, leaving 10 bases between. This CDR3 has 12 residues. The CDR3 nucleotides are TGTGCCAGCAGCGGCCGAGTAGAAAAACTGTTTTTT. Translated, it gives CASSGRVEKLFF.

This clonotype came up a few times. The CDR3 region is CASSLSKLTGLETQYF. The CDR3 DNA sequence: TGTGCCAGCAGTTTATCCAAATTGACTGGCCTGGAGACCCAGTACTTC. The rearrangement joins TRBV27 to TRBJ2-5; no firm D call. V shed 0 bases and J shed 5 bases, with 16 bases lying between them. Germline V gene data show CDR1 as MNHEY and CDR2 as SMNVEV (reference sequence). CDR3 size: 16 residues.